Included here is one TCR beta chain sequence, with context. What it recognizes is unknown. CDR1 is SNHLY and CDR2 is FYNNEI in the germline V gene. The length of the CDR3 is 16 residues. V lost 6 bases to trimming and J lost 1 base; unmatched junction nucleotides: 8. The method was immunoSEQ multiplex PCR; TCRdb's version includes in-frame clones alone and lacks a portion of them. This repertoire shows about 77,000 clones, around nine tenths found once; its top ten account for more than 2.5%. The data were obtained in a study of OX40 agonist ivuxolimab in advanced cancers. General observations from the study: Near-lowest levels of clonal expansion characterized partial responders at 0.1-3.0 mg/kg.

The sample in question was CD4+ or CD8+ T cells sorted from blood, obtained in a trial of the OX40 agonist ivuxolimab. V gene TRBV2 combines with J gene TRBJ1-1; 10 bases line up with TRBD1. The source of this sequence is an adult with an advanced solid tumor such as melanoma, head and neck, liver or kidney cancer. The CDR3 bases are TGTGCCAGCAGCAGACAGGGGGCTAGGGGGAACACTGAAGCTTTCTTT. This encodes CASSRQGARGNTEAFF.